This T cell receptor (beta chain) was found in a study of blood T cells in healthy people across ages. Germline V lookup: CDR1 SGHVS, CDR2 FNYEAQ. V gave up 5 bases and J gave up 14 bases, with 21 bases separating them. The CDR3 is 14 residues long. The donors, all healthy, were Caucasians living in Russia, aged roughly 6 to 90. Next came a second PCR, run for about 7 to 12 cycles, which used a sample-barcoded 5' primer along with a J-beta primer mix. One entry per CDR3 protein, called by TCRdb with MiXCR from the 5' RACE reads. Of 1.2 million to 1.5 million distinct CDR3 sequences listed, approximately 60% are singletons.

The chain carries TRBV7-6 and TRBJ1-4; D is ambiguous. The specimen was blood. The TCR was taken from a young man in good health. The CDR3 nucleotides read TGTGCCAGCAGCCCCCTTGGGCTAGATTCGCAGCTGTTTTTT. Encoded protein: CASSPLGLDSQLFF.